Sequencing of this T cell receptor beta chain was carried out in a study of blood T cells in healthy people across ages. Overall study findings and caveats: Donors of long life had a larger count of naive CD4+ cells and greater diversity than aged donors.

Extraction yielded at least 6 micrograms of total RNA per sample. The use of a sample-barcoded 5' primer and a J-beta primer mix characterized a second PCR of roughly 7 to 11 cycles. TCRdb passed the 5' RACE reads through MiXCR, listing each CDR3 protein once. Of under 2,000,000 distinct CDR3 sequences listed, about 50% were seen once; the top ten hold less than 2.5%. The CDR3 is made up of 15 amino acids. The trim removed 1 base at V and 4 bases at J, leaving 7 bases unmatched. From germline, CDR1 is LNHNV and CDR2 YYDKDF (reference sequence). This clonotype has only a few counts. Its specificity is not known.

The chain is built from TRBV15 and TRBJ2-7, with TRBD1 matching over 7 bases. Material for sequencing was blood. The TCR sequence derives from a woman in her thirties or forties in good health. CDR3 DNA sequence: TGTGCCACCAGCAGAGGAACAGGGGTGAGGTACGAGCAGTACTTC. Translating it yields CATSRGTGVRYEQYF.